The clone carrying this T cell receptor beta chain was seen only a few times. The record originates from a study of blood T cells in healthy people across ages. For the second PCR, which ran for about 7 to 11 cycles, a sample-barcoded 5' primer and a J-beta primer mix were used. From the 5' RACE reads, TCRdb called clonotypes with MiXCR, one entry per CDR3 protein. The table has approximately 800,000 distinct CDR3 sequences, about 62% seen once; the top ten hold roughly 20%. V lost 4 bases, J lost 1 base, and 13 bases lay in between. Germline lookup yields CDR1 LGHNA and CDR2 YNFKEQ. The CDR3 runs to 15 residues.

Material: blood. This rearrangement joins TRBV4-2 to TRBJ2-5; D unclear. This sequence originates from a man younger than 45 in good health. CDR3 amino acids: CASSRPDWGQETQYF. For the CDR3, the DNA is TGTGCCAGCAGCCGCCCCGACTGGGGCCAAGAGACCCAGTACTTC.